This is a list of T cell receptor beta chains from one sample in a study of blood T cell repertoires in COVID-19. Profiled with immunoSEQ multiplex PCR; TCRdb holds only in-frame clones, not every one. The sample has approximately 140,000 clones; about 90% are singletons. Material for sequencing was peripheral blood. The receptor source for this set is a woman aged 60 to 75 with active or convalescent COVID-19. CDR3s include the opening cysteine and the closing phenylalanine or tryptophan. The D gene is left open where the match is weak. The size of a clone is reported for some rows only, either as once, few or many, or as a class for expanded clones.

>TRBV7-2|TRBJ2-5|TRBD1|.
CASSRAGTGGFFQETQYF
TGTGCCAGCAGCCGGGCTGGGACAGGGGGATTCTTCCAAGAGACCCAGTACTTC
>TRBV2|TRBJ2-7|TRBD1|.
CASRRDRNYEQYF
TGTGCCAGCAGAAGGGACAGGAATTACGAGCAGTACTTC
>TRBV15|TRBJ2-1|.|few
CATSRADRTKGNEQFF
TGTGCCACCAGCAGAGCGGACAGAACCAAGGGGAATGAGCAGTTCTTC
>TRBV14|TRBJ2-7|.|.
CASSQDRIGQYF
TGTGCCAGCAGCCAAGATCGTATCGGGCAGTACTTC
>TRBV18|TRBJ1-5|TRBD1|.
CASSQGQEYSNQPQHF
TGTGCCAGCTCGCAGGGACAGGAGTATAGCAATCAGCCCCAGCATTTT
>TRBV10-1|TRBJ2-3|.|.
CASSEFRGMDTQYF
TGCGCCAGCAGTGAGTTCCGGGGTATGGATACGCAGTATTTT
>TRBV3-1/TRBV3-2|TRBJ2-5|.|.
CASRTLGKETQYF
TGTGCCAGCAGGACTTTAGGTAAAGAGACCCAGTACTTC
>TRBV7-2|TRBJ1-1|.|.
CASSLRQLTEAFF
TGTGCCAGCAGCTTACGACAGCTCACTGAAGCTTTCTTT
>TRBV7-9|TRBJ1-1|.|.
CASSLEGGAFF
TGTGCCAGCAGCTTGGAGGGTGGAGCTTTCTTT
>TRBV2|TRBJ1-5|.|.
CASTSSSNQPQHF
TGTGCCAGCACCTCTTCCAGCAATCAGCCCCAGCATTTT
>TRBV4-3|TRBJ1-4|.|.
CASSQDFPHPDSSNEKLFF
TGCGCCAGCAGCCAAGATTTTCCGCACCCTGACAGTTCTAATGAAAAACTGTTTTTT
>TRBV11-1|TRBJ2-1|TRBD2|.
CASSAERGRENEQFF
TGTGCCAGCAGCGCTGAACGGGGGAGGGAAAATGAGCAGTTCTTC
>TRBV12-3/TRBV12-4|TRBJ2-7|.|.
CASRVQGIGEQYF
TGTGCCAGCAGGGTACAGGGAATCGGCGAGCAGTACTTC
>TRBV6-5|TRBJ1-6|TRBD1|.
CASARGGKNSPLHF
TGTGCCAGCGCGAGAGGGGGCAAGAATTCACCCCTCCACTTT
>TRBV10-3|TRBJ2-2|.|.
CATKGTYTGELFF
TGTGCCACCAAGGGGACTTACACCGGGGAGCTGTTTTTT
>TRBV6-1|TRBJ1-4|TRBD1|.
CASSEDSGGLGEKLFF
TGTGCCAGCAGTGAAGACTCAGGGGGCCTTGGGGAAAAACTGTTTTTT
>TRBV5-1|TRBJ2-5|TRBD1|.
CASSQGDWETQYF
TGCGCCAGCAGCCAGGGGGATTGGGAGACCCAGTACTTC
>TRBV14|TRBJ2-1|TRBD2|.
CASSLGYSGGRNEQFF
TGTGCCAGCAGCCTTGGGTATAGCGGGGGACGGAATGAGCAGTTCTTC
>TRBV7-2|TRBJ1-2|TRBD1|once
CASSLGQGTQGGYTF
TGTGCCAGCAGCTTAGGACAGGGGACTCAAGGGGGCTACACCTTC
>TRBV7-9|TRBJ1-4|.|.
CASSFTANEKLFF
TGTGCCAGCAGCTTTACGGCTAATGAAAAACTGTTTTTT
>TRBV7-8|TRBJ1-3|.|few
CASSLDPARIGNTIYF
TGTGCCAGCAGCTTAGACCCCGCCAGGATTGGAAACACCATATATTTT
>TRBV20-1|TRBJ2-5|.|once
CSAWAWETQYF
TGCAGTGCCTGGGCTTGGGAGACCCAGTACTTC
>TRBV5-1|TRBJ1-4|.|.
CASSLGGGYEKLFF
TGCGCCAGCAGCTTGGGTGGGGGCTATGAAAAACTGTTTTTT
>TRBV6-2/TRBV6-3|TRBJ1-1|.|.
CASSSRRGGTEAFF
TGTGCCAGCAGTTCACGACGGGGAGGGACTGAAGCTTTCTTT
>TRBV30|TRBJ2-7|TRBD2|.
CAWTTSPSGEQYF
TGTGCCTGGACGACTAGCCCCTCGGGAGAGCAGTACTTC
>TRBV6-5|TRBJ2-7|.|.
CASSYGRGSHEQYF
TGTGCCAGCAGTTACGGACGGGGGTCGCACGAGCAGTACTTC
>TRBV6-2/TRBV6-3|TRBJ2-1|.|.
CASSLFEVEQFF
TGTGCCAGCAGTTTATTTGAGGTTGAGCAGTTCTTC
>TRBV6-2/TRBV6-3|TRBJ2-3|TRBD2|.
CASSDPSGGAGDTQYF
TGTGCCAGCAGTGACCCTAGCGGGGGGGCGGGTGATACGCAGTATTTT
>TRBV12-3/TRBV12-4|TRBJ1-1|.|.
CASSGDFTEAFF
TGTGCCAGCAGTGGGGACTTCACTGAAGCTTTCTTT